These 18 T cell receptor beta chains came from one sample sequenced in a study of T-cell memory formation after mild COVID-19. TCRdb re-analysed the 5' RACE reads in MiXCR, keeping a single row per CDR3 protein. The table has approximately 340,000 distinct CDR3 sequences, about 15% seen once. The sequenced material came from PBMCs or a T cell subset sorted from them (not recorded which). The receptor source for this set is a young man who had mild COVID-19 (a few samples of this study predate the infection). Cell type and time point are not known.

The CDR3 DNA is TGCAGCGTTTTACTGAACTATGGCTACACCTTC. This codes for CSVLLNYGYTF. The chain combines TRBV29-1 with TRBJ1-2; D is undetermined. Trimming left V 5 bases short and J 2 bases short, with 6 bases between. The germline V gene has CDR1 SQVTM and CDR2 ANQGSEA. CDR3 size: 11 residues.

This clonotype was observed a few times. The rearrangement uses TRBV4-3 and TRBJ2-3; possibly TRBD2 for D (5 bases). Germline values: CDR1 LGHNA, CDR2 YSLEER. The CDR3 is 14 residues long. With 0 bases removed from V and 6 bases from J, the gap between germline ends came to 10 bases. CDR3 sequence: CASSQDSRDDTQYF. The CDR3 nucleotides are TGCGCCAGCAGCCAAGATAGCCGGGATGATACGCAGTATTTT.

The sample holds a few counts of this clonotype. This chain joins TRBV29-1 and TRBJ1-2, with D possibly matching TRBD1 (6 bases). The germline gives CDR1 SQVTM, CDR2 ANQGSEA. The V and J ends lost 7 bases and 2 bases respectively, with 11 bases between them. The CDR3 has 12 residues. The CDR3 nucleotides are TGCAGCGCTACAGGGCCCAACTATGGCTACACCTTC. The encoded protein is CSATGPNYGYTF.

With regard to this clonotype: The junction and the germline gene differ at one end; a read error may be behind it. The chain joins TRBV7-7 to TRBJ2-2; no reliable D call. This CDR3 contains 13 residues. Per germline, CDR1 SSHAT and CDR2 FNYEAQ (reference sequence). As DNA, the CDR3 is TGTGCTAGCAGCTTTGCTAGCACCGGGGAGCTGTTTTTT. Its protein product is CASSFASTGELFF.

The chain combines TRBV7-8 with TRBJ2-1; D tentatively reads TRBD1 or TRBD2 (6 bases each). The V end lost 6 bases, the J end lost 4 bases, and 19 bases lay between the germline ends. This CDR3 region has 16 residues. Germline V gives CDR1 SGHVS, CDR2 FQNEAQ. The DNA of the CDR3 is TGTGCCAGCAGTACCGTAGGGGGGCTCCTATACAATGAGCAGTTCTTC. It encodes CASSTVGGLLYNEQFF. The full variable domain, with the rest looked up from reference TRBV7-8 and TRBJ2-1, is GAGVSQSPRYKVAKRGQDVALRCDPISGHVSLFWYQQALGQGPEFLTYFQNEAQLDKSGLPSDRFFAERPEGSVSTLKIQRTQQEDSAVYLCASSTVGGLLYNEQFFGPGTRLTVL.

This chain links TRBV6-2 or TRBV6-3 with TRBJ2-1, with 11 bases matching TRBD2. V was clipped by 2 bases and J by 7 bases; unmatched bases: 7. The CDR3 length is 16 residues. Germline V gene lookup returns CDR1 MNHEY and CDR2 SVGEGT. The CDR3 DNA reads as TGTGCCAGCAGTTACAGGCTAGCGGGGGGCCCTAATGAGCAGTTCTTC. Protein sequence: CASSYRLAGGPNEQFF.

This clonotype was counted only a few times. CDR3 protein: CASSAPGGPSYNEQFF. For the CDR3, the DNA is TGTGCCAGCAGCGCCCCCGGGGGACCTTCCTACAATGAGCAGTTCTTC. The chain is built from TRBV7-2 and TRBJ2-1, with D perhaps matching TRBD2 (6 bases). The CDR3 has 16 amino acids. V dropped 5 bases and J dropped 1 base, with 15 bases sitting between them. Germline CDR1 SGHTA, CDR2 FQGNSA. Full variable domain (outside the CDR3, taken from reference TRBV7-2 and TRBJ2-1): GAGVSQSPSNKVTEKGKDVELRCDPISGHTALYWYRQSLGQGLEFLIYFQGNSAPDKSGLPSDRFSAERTGGSVSTLTIQRTQQEDSAVYLCASSAPGGPSYNEQFFGPGTRLTVL.

Only a few counts were recorded for this clonotype. The chain employs TRBV6-5 and TRBJ2-2; no reliable D call. Per germline, CDR1 MNHEY and CDR2 SVGAGI. The CDR3 has 14 residues. The germline V and J ends were trimmed by 9 bases and 7 bases, with 18 bases remaining between them. The chain's CDR3 is CASGLGVRNGELFF. Written as DNA, the CDR3 is TGTGCCAGTGGGCTTGGGGTTAGGAACGGGGAGCTGTTTTTT.

V usage is TRBV20-1 and J usage is TRBJ2-7; TRBD2 is a possible D gene (6 bases). V was shortened by 6 bases and J by 0 bases, with 18 bases between the two germline ends. The CDR3 contains 15 residues. The germline CDR1 and CDR2 sequences are DFQATT and SNEGSKA (reference sequence). CDR3 in amino acids: CSAHSPAGSSYEQYF. In DNA, the CDR3 is TGCAGTGCCCACAGTCCAGCCGGGAGCTCCTACGAGCAGTACTTC.

This clonotype came up a few times. V gene TRBV10-3 combines with J gene TRBJ2-3; 8 bases align to TRBD1. V dropped 5 bases and J dropped 4; count of bases not matched to a gene: 11. There are 16 residues in the CDR3. CDR1 is ENHRY and CDR2 is SYGVKD in the germline V gene. CDR3 region: CAISLRQGFGADTQYF. CDR3 bases: TGTGCCATCAGTCTAAGACAGGGGTTCGGGGCAGATACGCAGTATTTT.

The table lists this clonotype with a few counts. The V and J genes are TRBV6-6 and TRBJ2-3; D may be TRBD2 (5 bases). This CDR3 contains 13 residues. The germline CDR1 and CDR2 sequences are MNHNY and SVGAGI (reference sequence). V dropped 6 bases and J dropped 6 bases, with 13 bases sitting between them. The CDR3 loop is CASRPPPGDTQYF. CDR3 DNA: TGTGCCAGCAGGCCTCCACCGGGGGATACGCAGTATTTT.

This clonotype was seen repeatedly, ten times or more. This chain joins TRBV27 and TRBJ2-7; D not resolved. CDR3 length equals 13 residues. V was clipped by 8 bases and J by 1 base, with 12 bases between them. CDR1 and CDR2 from the germline V gene are MNHEY and SMNVEV (reference sequence). The DNA of the CDR3 is TGTGCCAGCGGAAGTGGTCTTTCCTACGAGCAGTACTTC. This sequence encodes CASGSGLSYEQYF.

This clonotype was counted a few times. This chain links TRBV6-5 with TRBJ2-6, with 9 bases lining up with TRBD1. The V segment lost 6 bases and the J segment 1 base; nucleotides outside the gene matches: 7. The CDR3 contains 17 residues. Germline V gene data show CDR1 as MNHEY and CDR2 as SVGAGI. The CDR3 protein is CASSGGTGLSGANVLTF. The CDR3 DNA sequence: TGTGCCAGCAGCGGCGGGACAGGGTTGTCTGGGGCCAACGTCCTGACTTTC.

This clonotype showed up many times. This chain links TRBV11-2 with TRBJ2-7, with no clear D. Trimming stripped 2 bases from V and 1 base from J, with 6 bases between. The CDR3 length is 13 residues. Germline V CDR1 and CDR2: SGHAT, FQNNGV. CDR3 protein: CASSLPTSYEQYF. Here the CDR3 DNA reads TGTGCCAGCAGCTTACCGACTTCCTACGAGCAGTACTTC.

The V call is TRBV6-2 or TRBV6-3, the J call TRBJ2-3; 9 bases are shared with TRBD2. V lost 3 bases, J lost 0 bases, and 4 bases stayed unmatched. The CDR3 runs 16 residues. CDR1 is MNHEY and CDR2 is SVGEGT in the germline V gene. DNA for the CDR3: TGTGCCAGCAGTTATGGTCTAGCGGGAAGCACAGATACGCAGTATTTT. Translated: CASSYGLAGSTDTQYF.

The rearrangement links TRBV20-1 to TRBJ2-5, with a tentative D call TRBD2 (5 bases). The V gene lost 6 bases and the J gene lost 2 bases, with 13 bases spanning the gap. This CDR3 has 13 amino acids. CDR1 and CDR2 (germline): DFQATT, SNEGSKA (reference sequence). CDR3 bases: TGCAGTGCCCAGAGCGGCGGACAAGAGACCCAGTACTTC. Encoded protein: CSAQSGGQETQYF.

This clonotype showed up many times. The V gene is TRBV9, the J gene TRBJ2-2; no definite D call. Trimming removed 1 base at V and 4 bases at J, with 17 bases between. The CDR3 is 17 amino acids. Germline lookup yields CDR1 SGDLS and CDR2 YYNGEE. The CDR3 region has the DNA TGTGCCAGCAGCGTATTTGGTCGCCAGGAGTTCACCGGGGAGCTGTTTTTT. It specifies CASSVFGRQEFTGELFF.

The chain joins TRBV2 to TRBJ1-1; 7 positions agree with TRBD1. The CDR3 runs 16 residues. Germline values: CDR1 SNHLY, CDR2 FYNNEI. V shed 4 bases, J shed 3 bases, and the junction held 11 bases outside the gene matches. CDR3 loop: CASSVRGGEEDTEAFF. CDR3 nucleotides: TGTGCCAGCAGTGTTAGAGGGGGCGAAGAGGACACTGAAGCTTTCTTT.